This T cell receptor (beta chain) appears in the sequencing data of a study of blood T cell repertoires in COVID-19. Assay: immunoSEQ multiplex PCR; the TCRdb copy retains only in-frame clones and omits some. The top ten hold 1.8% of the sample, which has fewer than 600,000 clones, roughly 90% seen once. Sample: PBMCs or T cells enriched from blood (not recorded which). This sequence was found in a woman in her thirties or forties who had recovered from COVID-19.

The CDR3 region is CASSYPSGRAGELFF. CDR3 coding DNA: TGCGCCAGCAGCTATCCTAGCGGGAGGGCCGGGGAGCTGTTTTTT. This chain uses TRBV5-1 with TRBJ2-2; 12 bases map to TRBD2. The trim removed 3 bases at V and 6 bases at J, leaving 3 bases unmatched. In germline, CDR1 is SGHRS, CDR2 YFSETQ. The CDR3 length is 15 residues.